This is a list of T cell receptor beta chains from one sample in a study of blood T cells in healthy people across ages. Using its own MiXCR run on the 5' RACE reads, TCRdb lists one record per CDR3 protein. This table has 1.5 million to 2 million distinct CDR3 sequences, roughly 32% appearing once. Material for sequencing was blood. The source is a woman between 25 and 40 years old in good health. The CDR3 runs from the conserved cysteine through the conserved F or W. The order of the fields is V gene, D gene, J gene, clone size, CDR3 protein, CDR3 DNA. D genes are given only for firm matches. The listing skips clone size in some rows; elsewhere it reads once, few, many or a size class.

v_call: TRBV2
d_call: .
j_call: TRBJ1-2
clone_size: .
cdr3_aa: CASSEALGYTF
cdr3_nt: TGTGCCAGCAGTGAAGCCCTTGGCTACACCTTC

v_call: TRBV10-1
d_call: .
j_call: TRBJ2-6
clone_size: .
cdr3_aa: CASSGTGSGANILTF
cdr3_nt: TGCGCCAGCAGTGGAACGGGCTCTGGGGCCAACATCCTGACTTTC

v_call: TRBV20-1
d_call: TRBD2
j_call: TRBJ2-5
clone_size: .
cdr3_aa: CSARDWRLAGAGETQYF
cdr3_nt: TGCAGTGCTAGAGATTGGCGACTAGCGGGGGCTGGAGAGACCCAGTACTTC

v_call: TRBV29-1
d_call: .
j_call: TRBJ2-7
clone_size: many
cdr3_aa: CSVMTDEQYF
cdr3_nt: TGCAGCGTGATGACCGACGAGCAGTACTTC

v_call: TRBV15
d_call: .
j_call: TRBJ1-2
clone_size: .
cdr3_aa: CATSKDPRENYGYTF
cdr3_nt: TGTGCCACCAGCAAGGACCCTAGGGAAAACTATGGCTACACCTTC

v_call: TRBV6-5
d_call: .
j_call: TRBJ2-3
clone_size: .
cdr3_aa: CASSYGQPTDTQYF
cdr3_nt: TGTGCCAGCAGTTATGGGCAACCCACAGATACGCAGTATTTT

v_call: TRBV12-3/TRBV12-4
d_call: TRBD1
j_call: TRBJ2-7
clone_size: .
cdr3_aa: CASSLARQGANYEQYF
cdr3_nt: TGTGCCAGCAGTTTAGCCCGACAGGGGGCAAACTACGAGCAGTACTTC

v_call: TRBV27
d_call: .
j_call: TRBJ1-1
clone_size: .
cdr3_aa: CASRRGEHGNTEAFF
cdr3_nt: TGTGCCAGCAGGCGGGGGGAACATGGGAACACTGAAGCTTTCTTT

v_call: TRBV5-1
d_call: .
j_call: TRBJ2-6
clone_size: few
cdr3_aa: CASSPAVSGANVLTF
cdr3_nt: TGCGCCAGCAGCCCGGCAGTCTCTGGGGCCAACGTCCTGACTTTC

v_call: TRBV4-1
d_call: TRBD2
j_call: TRBJ2-3
clone_size: .
cdr3_aa: CASSQGNGRAVIDTQYF
cdr3_nt: TGCGCCAGCAGCCAAGGAAACGGGAGGGCGGTGATAGATACGCAGTATTTT

v_call: TRBV24-1
d_call: TRBD2
j_call: TRBJ2-1
clone_size: few
cdr3_aa: CATSDRTGGDYNEQFF
cdr3_nt: TGTGCCACCAGTGATCGGACGGGAGGAGACTACAATGAGCAGTTCTTC

v_call: TRBV27
d_call: .
j_call: TRBJ2-7
clone_size: .
cdr3_aa: CASSPGLWDHYEQYF
cdr3_nt: TGTGCCAGCAGTCCCGGGCTGTGGGATCACTACGAGCAGTACTTC

v_call: TRBV6-1
d_call: .
j_call: TRBJ1-2
clone_size: few
cdr3_aa: CASSGPISNGYTF
cdr3_nt: TGTGCCAGCAGTGGACCGATATCGAATGGCTACACCTTC

v_call: TRBV20-1
d_call: TRBD1
j_call: TRBJ1-5
clone_size: .
cdr3_aa: CSAEPRAGGNQPQHF
cdr3_nt: TGCAGTGCTGAACCACGAGCAGGGGGGAATCAGCCCCAGCATTTT

v_call: TRBV12-3/TRBV12-4
d_call: TRBD1
j_call: TRBJ1-3
clone_size: .
cdr3_aa: CASGYRQGVGNTIYF
cdr3_nt: TGTGCCAGCGGATATCGACAGGGGGTTGGAAACACCATATATTTT

v_call: TRBV7-8
d_call: .
j_call: TRBJ2-3
clone_size: .
cdr3_aa: CASSLGLGRSSTDTQYF
cdr3_nt: TGTGCCAGCAGCTTAGGATTGGGGAGGTCTAGCACAGATACGCAGTATTTT

v_call: TRBV9
d_call: .
j_call: TRBJ2-2
clone_size: .
cdr3_aa: CASSGYTGELFF
cdr3_nt: TGTGCCAGCAGCGGGTACACCGGGGAGCTGTTTTTT

v_call: TRBV20-1
d_call: .
j_call: TRBJ2-1
clone_size: .
cdr3_aa: CSAKARLVYSEQFF
cdr3_nt: TGCAGTGCTAAGGCCCGACTCGTCTACAGTGAGCAGTTCTTC

v_call: TRBV27
d_call: TRBD2
j_call: TRBJ2-2
clone_size: few
cdr3_aa: CASSLYGTSLNTGELFF
cdr3_nt: TGTGCCAGCAGTTTATACGGGACTAGTTTGAACACCGGGGAGCTGTTTTTT

v_call: TRBV5-1
d_call: TRBD2
j_call: TRBJ2-1
clone_size: few
cdr3_aa: CASSPTAGGFYNEQFF
cdr3_nt: TGCGCCAGCAGCCCGACAGCGGGGGGATTCTACAATGAGCAGTTCTTC

v_call: TRBV6-1
d_call: .
j_call: TRBJ2-3
clone_size: .
cdr3_aa: CASSVQQGKLTDTQYF
cdr3_nt: TGTGCCAGCAGTGTACAACAGGGTAAACTGACAGATACGCAGTATTTT

v_call: TRBV5-5
d_call: TRBD1
j_call: TRBJ2-3
clone_size: few
cdr3_aa: CASSFDREYTDTQYF
cdr3_nt: TGTGCCAGCAGTTTTGACAGGGAATACACAGATACGCAGTATTTT

v_call: TRBV3-1
d_call: .
j_call: TRBJ2-7
clone_size: .
cdr3_aa: CASSQVGGAEQYF
cdr3_nt: TGTGCCAGCAGCCAAGTAGGGGGGGCCGAGCAGTACTTC

v_call: TRBV29-1
d_call: .
j_call: TRBJ2-7
clone_size: many
cdr3_aa: CSGNSRDEQYF
cdr3_nt: TGCAGCGGCAACAGCAGGGACGAGCAGTACTTC

v_call: TRBV30
d_call: TRBD2
j_call: TRBJ2-7
clone_size: .
cdr3_aa: CAWSVSGTREQYF
cdr3_nt: TGTGCCTGGAGTGTTTCCGGGACTAGAGAGCAGTACTTC

v_call: TRBV4-2
d_call: TRBD2
j_call: TRBJ2-3
clone_size: .
cdr3_aa: CASSQATSGENTDTQYF
cdr3_nt: TGTGCCAGCAGCCAAGCGACTAGCGGGGAAAACACAGATACGCAGTATTTT

v_call: TRBV15
d_call: .
j_call: TRBJ2-7
clone_size: .
cdr3_aa: CATSGPPSSYEQYF
cdr3_nt: TGTGCCACCAGCGGTCCCCCCAGCAGCTACGAGCAGTACTTC

v_call: TRBV7-9
d_call: TRBD1
j_call: TRBJ2-1
clone_size: many
cdr3_aa: CASSEDRGPVNEQFF
cdr3_nt: TGTGCCAGCAGCGAGGACAGGGGGCCGGTCAATGAGCAGTTCTTC

v_call: TRBV6-5
d_call: .
j_call: TRBJ2-3
clone_size: .
cdr3_aa: CASSSGDADTQYF
cdr3_nt: TGTGCCAGCAGTTCAGGGGATGCGGATACGCAGTATTTT

v_call: TRBV20-1
d_call: .
j_call: TRBJ1-1
clone_size: few
cdr3_aa: CSAKGESGTEAFF
cdr3_nt: TGCAGTGCTAAGGGGGAATCGGGCACTGAAGCTTTCTTT

v_call: TRBV25-1
d_call: .
j_call: TRBJ2-3
clone_size: .
cdr3_aa: CASSELGFDTQYF
cdr3_nt: TGTGCCAGCAGTGAATTGGGCTTCGATACGCAGTATTTT

v_call: TRBV18
d_call: TRBD2
j_call: TRBJ2-1
clone_size: few
cdr3_aa: CASSPPTGSSGSNEQFF
cdr3_nt: TGTGCCAGCTCACCCCCGACCGGATCTAGCGGGAGCAATGAGCAGTTCTTC

v_call: TRBV3-1
d_call: .
j_call: TRBJ2-7
clone_size: many
cdr3_aa: CASSQDGSYEQYF
cdr3_nt: TGTGCCAGCAGCCAAGATGGGTCCTACGAGCAGTACTTC

v_call: TRBV29-1
d_call: TRBD2
j_call: TRBJ2-1
clone_size: .
cdr3_aa: CSVLSSGGSYNEQFF
cdr3_nt: TGCAGCGTCCTCTCTAGCGGGGGCTCCTACAATGAGCAGTTCTTC

v_call: TRBV7-2
d_call: .
j_call: TRBJ2-1
clone_size: .
cdr3_aa: CASRPGGQPSNEQFF
cdr3_nt: TGTGCCAGCAGGCCGGGGGGCCAGCCAAGTAATGAGCAGTTCTTC

v_call: TRBV29-1
d_call: .
j_call: TRBJ1-2
clone_size: few
cdr3_aa: CSVWTGQGSAHRDYTF
cdr3_nt: TGCAGCGTTTGGACGGGGCAGGGGTCTGCCCACCGTGACTACACCTTC

v_call: TRBV7-2
d_call: .
j_call: TRBJ2-7
clone_size: few
cdr3_aa: CASSLVHEQYF
cdr3_nt: TGTGCCAGCAGCTTAGTCCACGAGCAGTACTTC

v_call: TRBV7-9
d_call: .
j_call: TRBJ2-1
clone_size: medium-sized
cdr3_aa: CASGVSSYNEQFF
cdr3_nt: TGTGCCAGCGGCGTCAGCTCCTACAATGAGCAGTTCTTC

v_call: TRBV27
d_call: .
j_call: TRBJ1-6
clone_size: .
cdr3_aa: CASSLMGGNSPLHF
cdr3_nt: TGTGCCAGCAGTTTAATGGGGGGAAATTCACCCCTCCACTTT

v_call: TRBV20-1
d_call: TRBD2
j_call: TRBJ2-5
clone_size: few
cdr3_aa: CSATPPAGGEETQYF
cdr3_nt: TGCAGTGCTACGCCCCCGGCGGGAGGAGAAGAGACCCAGTACTTC

v_call: TRBV6-1
d_call: .
j_call: TRBJ2-7
clone_size: .
cdr3_aa: CASSALQGYEQYF
cdr3_nt: TGTGCCAGCAGTGCCCTGCAGGGCTACGAGCAGTACTTC

v_call: TRBV4-1
d_call: TRBD1
j_call: TRBJ2-7
clone_size: many
cdr3_aa: CASSRPGQGGYEQYF
cdr3_nt: TGCGCCAGCAGCCGCCCGGGACAGGGAGGCTACGAGCAGTACTTC

v_call: TRBV27
d_call: .
j_call: TRBJ2-7
clone_size: once
cdr3_aa: CASSFSSAFCEQYF
cdr3_nt: TGTGCCAGCAGTTTTTCTAGCGCCTTCTGCGAGCAGTACTTC

v_call: TRBV4-1
d_call: .
j_call: TRBJ2-7
clone_size: few
cdr3_aa: CASSHRRSYEQYF
cdr3_nt: TGCGCCAGCAGCCACCGACGGAGCTACGAGCAGTACTTC

v_call: TRBV27
d_call: .
j_call: TRBJ2-7
clone_size: .
cdr3_aa: CASSFSNRLSYEQYF
cdr3_nt: TGTGCCAGCAGTTTCTCTAACAGACTTTCCTACGAGCAGTACTTC

v_call: TRBV3-1
d_call: .
j_call: TRBJ1-1
clone_size: .
cdr3_aa: CASSQVEETEAFF
cdr3_nt: TGTGCCAGCAGCCAGGTTGAGGAGACTGAAGCTTTCTTT

v_call: TRBV7-3
d_call: TRBD2
j_call: TRBJ2-5
clone_size: .
cdr3_aa: CASSLMEGVAGGTEQYF
cdr3_nt: TGTGCCAGCAGCTTAATGGAGGGGGTGGCGGGAGGAACGGAGCAGTACTTC

v_call: TRBV4-2
d_call: .
j_call: TRBJ1-6
clone_size: many
cdr3_aa: CASSQDPGTWENSPLHF
cdr3_nt: TGTGCCAGCAGCCAAGATCCCGGGACATGGGAAAATTCACCCCTCCACTTT

v_call: TRBV7-6
d_call: .
j_call: TRBJ2-1
clone_size: .
cdr3_aa: CASSLNREGNEQFF
cdr3_nt: TGTGCCAGCAGCTTGAACAGGGAAGGCAATGAGCAGTTCTTC

v_call: TRBV20-1
d_call: .
j_call: TRBJ2-1
clone_size: few
cdr3_aa: CSAQTDRLGEQFF
cdr3_nt: TGCAGTGCCCAGACCGACCGGCTGGGTGAGCAGTTCTTC

v_call: TRBV25-1
d_call: .
j_call: TRBJ1-1
clone_size: .
cdr3_aa: CASSAGHTNTEAFF
cdr3_nt: TGTGCCAGCAGTGCGGGACACACAAACACTGAAGCTTTCTTT

v_call: TRBV6-4
d_call: .
j_call: TRBJ2-7
clone_size: .
cdr3_aa: CASSECLEGVEEQYF
cdr3_nt: TGTGCCAGCAGTGAATGTCTGGAAGGGGTCGAGGAGCAGTACTTC

v_call: TRBV7-3
d_call: .
j_call: TRBJ2-3
clone_size: .
cdr3_aa: CASRPTADTDTQYF
cdr3_nt: TGTGCCAGCAGGCCTACTGCCGACACAGATACGCAGTATTTT

v_call: TRBV6-5
d_call: .
j_call: TRBJ2-5
clone_size: .
cdr3_aa: CASRDPGEETQYF
cdr3_nt: TGTGCCAGCAGGGACCCGGGAGAAGAGACCCAGTACTTC

v_call: TRBV7-2
d_call: TRBD1
j_call: TRBJ2-3
clone_size: few
cdr3_aa: CASKTGVATDTQYF
cdr3_nt: TGTGCCAGCAAGACAGGGGTTGCCACAGATACGCAGTATTTT

v_call: TRBV7-9
d_call: .
j_call: TRBJ1-1
clone_size: few
cdr3_aa: CASSSDSGDTEAFF
cdr3_nt: TGTGCCAGCAGCTCCGACTCGGGGGACACTGAAGCTTTCTTT

v_call: TRBV29-1
d_call: .
j_call: TRBJ2-1
clone_size: .
cdr3_aa: CSVERRVASRYNEQFF
cdr3_nt: TGCAGCGTTGAACGACGGGTGGCTAGCCGATACAATGAGCAGTTCTTC

v_call: TRBV5-1
d_call: TRBD2
j_call: TRBJ2-1
clone_size: .
cdr3_aa: CASSYGLAGGSYNEQFF
cdr3_nt: TGCGCCAGCAGCTATGGACTAGCGGGAGGCTCCTACAATGAGCAGTTCTTC

v_call: TRBV2
d_call: .
j_call: TRBJ2-7
clone_size: .
cdr3_aa: CASRSLFDYEQYF
cdr3_nt: TGTGCCAGCAGAAGCCTTTTCGACTACGAGCAGTACTTC